The 9 T cell receptor beta chains listed next were all sequenced from one sample in a study of blood T cell repertoires in COVID-19. The assay was immunoSEQ multiplex PCR, and TCRdb's table has in-frame clones only and misses some. The sample includes roughly 160,000 clones, 70% to 90% of them seen just once. Material: peripheral blood. The receptors stem from an elderly woman with COVID-19, enrolled during active disease.

CDR3 protein: CASSPKTGTNSPLHF. As DNA, the CDR3 is TGCGCCAGCAGCCCAAAGACAGGGACGAATTCACCCCTCCACTTT. The J gene is TRBJ1-6, the V gene TRBV5-1; 7 bases fit TRBD1. CDR3 length: 15 amino acids. V lost 4 bases, J lost 7 bases, and 8 bases stayed unmatched. Germline V gene sequence: CDR1 SGHRS, CDR2 YFSETQ.

The chain couples TRBV5-5 to TRBJ2-5; 7 bases fit TRBD2. V gave up 7 bases and J gave up 1 base; unmatched junction bases: 7. Germline CDR1 reads SGHKS; CDR2 reads YYEKEE (reference sequence). The CDR3 sequence is 14 residues long. DNA for the CDR3: TGTGCCAGCCGCTGGGGGGGGGTCCAAGAGACCCAGTACTTC. This translates into CASRWGGVQETQYF.

The rearrangement uses TRBV6-4 and TRBJ1-2; 9 nucleotides match TRBD1. V lost 5 bases to trimming and J lost 8 bases; unmatched junction nucleotides: 6. CDR3 length: 13 residues. Germline CDR1 MRHNA, CDR2 SNTAGT. CDR3 region: CASSPDRGRGYTF. The CDR3 DNA sequence: TGTGCCAGCAGTCCGGACAGGGGTCGCGGCTACACCTTC.

This chain uses TRBV9 with TRBJ2-2, with TRBD2 matching 14 bases. With 4 bases clipped from V and 6 bases from J, the junction kept 11 bases outside the gene matches. Germline V gene lookup returns CDR1 SGDLS and CDR2 YYNGEE. The CDR3 consists of 18 residues. CDR3: CASSPRLVGLAGAGELFF. CDR3 DNA sequence: TGTGCCAGCAGCCCCCGACTGGTGGGACTAGCGGGAGCCGGGGAGCTGTTTTTT.

V gene TRBV5-1 combines with J gene TRBJ1-4; D may be TRBD1 (6 bases). Germline CDR1 SGHRS, CDR2 YFSETQ. Trimming cost V 4 bases and J 0 bases, with 13 bases left between them. The CDR3 consists of 16 residues. The CDR3 DNA sequence: TGCGCCAGCAGCGACGGACAGAGCGCAACTAATGAAAAACTGTTTTTT. Amino acids: CASSDGQSATNEKLFF.

The V and J genes are TRBV4-3 and TRBJ2-1; D is possibly TRBD1 or TRBD2 (5 bases each). The CDR3 contains 16 residues. CDR1 LGHNA and CDR2 YSLEER come from the germline V gene. Trimming pared 4 bases from V and 0 bases from J, leaving 13 bases between. CDR3 region: CASSREGQTSYNEQFF. The CDR3 DNA is TGCGCCAGCAGCCGAGAGGGGCAGACCTCCTACAATGAGCAGTTCTTC.

The CDR3 nucleotides read TGTGCCACCAGTGAGTCGGGACAGGGCGGTCAGCCCCAGCATTTT. The encoded protein is CATSESGQGGQPQHF. The chain couples TRBV24-1 to TRBJ1-5; 9 positions agree with TRBD1. The germline gives CDR1 KGHDR, CDR2 SFDVKD. The CDR3 spans 15 residues. The trim removed 4 bases at V and 6 bases at J, leaving 6 bases unmatched.

The chain is built from TRBV7-2 and TRBJ1-4, with D maybe TRBD1 (5 bases). Per germline, CDR1 SGHTA and CDR2 FQGNSA. Trimming took 5 bases from V and 8 from J, leaving 15 bases between them. This CDR3 has 14 residues. CDR3 DNA: TGTGCCAGCAGCCCCTCAGGGCTGGGAGAAAAACTGTTTTTT. Translating gives CASSPSGLGEKLFF. Using reference TRBV7-2 and TRBJ1-4 for the parts outside the CDR3, the full variable domain is GAGVSQSPSNKVTEKGKDVELRCDPISGHTALYWYRQSLGQGLEFLIYFQGNSAPDKSGLPSDRFSAERTGGSVSTLTIQRTQQEDSAVYLCASSPSGLGEKLFFGSGTQLSVL.

CDR3 in amino acids: CASRGLVSGANVLTF. The CDR3 DNA follows: TGTGCCAGTAGGGGGCTAGTCTCTGGGGCCAACGTCCTGACTTTC. The V and J genes are TRBV19 and TRBJ2-6; tentatively, D is TRBD1 (5 bases). The CDR3 sequence is 15 residues long. The ends were cut back, 6 bases at V and 0 bases at J, with 9 bases in the middle. Per germline, CDR1 LNHDA and CDR2 SQIVND (reference sequence).